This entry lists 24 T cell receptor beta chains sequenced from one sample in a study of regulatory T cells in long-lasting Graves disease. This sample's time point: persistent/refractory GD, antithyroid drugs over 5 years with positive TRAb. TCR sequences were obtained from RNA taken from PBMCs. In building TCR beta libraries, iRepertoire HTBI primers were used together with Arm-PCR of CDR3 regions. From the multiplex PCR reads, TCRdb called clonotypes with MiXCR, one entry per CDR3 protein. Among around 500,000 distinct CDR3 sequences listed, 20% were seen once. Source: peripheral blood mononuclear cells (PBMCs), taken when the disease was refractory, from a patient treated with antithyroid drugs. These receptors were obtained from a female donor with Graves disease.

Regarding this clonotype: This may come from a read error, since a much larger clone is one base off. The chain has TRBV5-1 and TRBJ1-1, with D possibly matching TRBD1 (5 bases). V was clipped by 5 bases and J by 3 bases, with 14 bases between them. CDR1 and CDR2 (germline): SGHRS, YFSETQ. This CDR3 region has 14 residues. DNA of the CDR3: TGCGCCAGCAGACGTGTGACAGAGGACACTGAAGCTTTCTTT. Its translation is CASRRVTEDTEAFF.

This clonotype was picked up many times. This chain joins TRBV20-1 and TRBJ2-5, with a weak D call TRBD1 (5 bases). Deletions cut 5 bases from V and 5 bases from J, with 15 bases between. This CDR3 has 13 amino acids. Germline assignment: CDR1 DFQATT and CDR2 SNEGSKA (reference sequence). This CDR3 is CSAAVKGPETQYF. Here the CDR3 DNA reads TGCAGTGCTGCCGTTAAGGGGCCGGAGACCCAGTACTTC.

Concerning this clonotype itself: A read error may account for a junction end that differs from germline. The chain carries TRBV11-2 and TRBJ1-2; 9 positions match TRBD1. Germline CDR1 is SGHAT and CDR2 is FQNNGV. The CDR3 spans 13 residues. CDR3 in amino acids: CASSLPRDRVPVF. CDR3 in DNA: TGTGCCAGCAGCTTACCCCGGGACAGGGTACCGGTCTTC.

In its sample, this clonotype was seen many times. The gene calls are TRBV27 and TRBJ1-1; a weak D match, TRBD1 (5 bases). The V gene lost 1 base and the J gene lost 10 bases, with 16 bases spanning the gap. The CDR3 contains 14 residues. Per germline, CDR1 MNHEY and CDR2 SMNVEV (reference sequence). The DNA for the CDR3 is TGTGCCAGCAGTTTATTGACAGACCAGGACCGAGCTTTCTTT. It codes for CASSLLTDQDRAFF.

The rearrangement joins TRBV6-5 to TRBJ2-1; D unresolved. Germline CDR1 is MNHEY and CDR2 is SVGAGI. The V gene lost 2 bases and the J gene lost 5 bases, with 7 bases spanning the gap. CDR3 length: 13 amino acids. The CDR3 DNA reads TGTGCCAGCAGTTACGGCATGGACAATGAGCAGTTCTTC. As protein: CASSYGMDNEQFF.

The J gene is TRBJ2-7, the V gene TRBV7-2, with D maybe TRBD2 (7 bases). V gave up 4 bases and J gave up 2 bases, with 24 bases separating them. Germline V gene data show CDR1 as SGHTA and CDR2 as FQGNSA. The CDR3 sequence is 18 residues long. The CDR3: CASSSLKGGAGKTYEQYF. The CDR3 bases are TGTGCCAGCAGCTCCTTAAAGGGGGGGGCAGGGAAAACCTACGAGCAGTACTTC.

This CDR3 is CASSPQAGSLKQYF. CDR3 in DNA: TGTGCCAGCAGCCCCCAGGCAGGTTCCCTTAAGCAGTACTTC. V gene TRBV11-2 combines with J gene TRBJ2-7; D not certain. The CDR3 runs 14 residues. Between the trimmed V and J ends, which lost 5 bases and 8 bases, there was a span of 19 bases. The germline gives CDR1 SGHAT, CDR2 FQNNGV.

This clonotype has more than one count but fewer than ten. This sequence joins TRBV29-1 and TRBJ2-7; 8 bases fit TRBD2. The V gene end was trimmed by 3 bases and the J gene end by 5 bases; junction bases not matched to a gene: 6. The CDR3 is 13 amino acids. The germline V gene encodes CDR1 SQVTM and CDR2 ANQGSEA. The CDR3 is CSVEPGGGHEQYF. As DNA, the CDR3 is TGCAGCGTTGAGCCCGGGGGGGGCCACGAGCAGTACTTC.

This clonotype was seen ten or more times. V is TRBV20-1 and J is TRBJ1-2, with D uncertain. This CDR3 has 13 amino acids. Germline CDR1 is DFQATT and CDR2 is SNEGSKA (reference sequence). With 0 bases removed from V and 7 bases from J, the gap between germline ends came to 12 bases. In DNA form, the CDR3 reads TGCAGTGCTAGAGATCTTGGGAGCGGTGGCTACACCTTC. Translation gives CSARDLGSGGYTF.

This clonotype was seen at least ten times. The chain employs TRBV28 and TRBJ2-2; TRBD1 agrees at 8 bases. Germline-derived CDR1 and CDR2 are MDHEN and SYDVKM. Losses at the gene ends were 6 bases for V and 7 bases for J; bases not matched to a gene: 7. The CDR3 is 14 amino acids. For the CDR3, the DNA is TGTGCCAGCAGCGTCCAGGGGGCAGTCGGGGAGCTGTTTTTT. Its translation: CASSVQGAVGELFF.

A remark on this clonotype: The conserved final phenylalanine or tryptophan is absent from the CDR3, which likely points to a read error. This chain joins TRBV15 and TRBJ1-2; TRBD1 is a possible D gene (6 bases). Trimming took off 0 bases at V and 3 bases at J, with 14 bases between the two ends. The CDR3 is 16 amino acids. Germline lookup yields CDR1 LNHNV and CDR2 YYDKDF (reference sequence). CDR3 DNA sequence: TGTGCCACCAGCAGAGAAGCAGGGGCGCTCCACTATGGCTACACCCTC. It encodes CATSREAGALHYGYTL.

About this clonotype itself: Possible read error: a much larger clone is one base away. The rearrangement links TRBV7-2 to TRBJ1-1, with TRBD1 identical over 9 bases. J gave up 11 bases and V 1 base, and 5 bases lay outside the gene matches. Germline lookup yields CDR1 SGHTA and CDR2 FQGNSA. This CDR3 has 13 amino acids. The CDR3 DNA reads TGTGCCAGCAGCTTAGTACAGGGGGCAAGTGCTTTCTTT. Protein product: CASSLVQGASAFF.

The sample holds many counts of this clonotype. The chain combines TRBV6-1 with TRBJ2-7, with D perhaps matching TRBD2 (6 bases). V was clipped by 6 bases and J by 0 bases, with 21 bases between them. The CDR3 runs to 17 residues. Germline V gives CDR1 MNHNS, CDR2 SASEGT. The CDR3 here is CASSPRSVAGLSYEQYF. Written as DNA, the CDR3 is TGTGCCAGCAGCCCTAGGTCAGTGGCGGGACTCTCCTACGAGCAGTACTTC.

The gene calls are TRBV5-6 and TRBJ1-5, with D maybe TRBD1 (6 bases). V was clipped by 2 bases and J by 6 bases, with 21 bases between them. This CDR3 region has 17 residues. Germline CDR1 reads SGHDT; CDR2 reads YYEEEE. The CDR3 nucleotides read TGTGCCAGCAGCTTAAGTGGTGCGGTAACAGGGCGTCAGCCCCAGCATTTT. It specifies CASSLSGAVTGRQPQHF. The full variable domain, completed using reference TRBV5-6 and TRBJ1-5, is DAGVTQSPTHLIKTRGQQVTLRCSPKSGHDTVSWYQQALGQGPQFIFQYYEEEERQRGNFPDRFSGHQFPNYSSELNVNALLLGDSALYLCASSLSGAVTGRQPQHFGDGTRLSIL.

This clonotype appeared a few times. The CDR3, as DNA: TGTGCCATCAGTGAGGACAGCTTCTATGGCTACACCTTC. Translated: CAISEDSFYGYTF. This chain joins TRBV10-3 and TRBJ1-2, with a possible D match to TRBD1 (5 bases). This CDR3 contains 13 residues. V was clipped by 2 bases and J by 4 bases, with 8 bases between them. Germline V lookup: CDR1 ENHRY, CDR2 SYGVKD.

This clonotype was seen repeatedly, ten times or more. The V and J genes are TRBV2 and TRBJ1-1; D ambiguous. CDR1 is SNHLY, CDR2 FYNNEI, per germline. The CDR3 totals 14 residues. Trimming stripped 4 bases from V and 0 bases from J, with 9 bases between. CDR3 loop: CASSAPSLNTEAFF. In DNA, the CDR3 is TGTGCCAGCAGTGCCCCGAGTTTGAACACTGAAGCTTTCTTT.

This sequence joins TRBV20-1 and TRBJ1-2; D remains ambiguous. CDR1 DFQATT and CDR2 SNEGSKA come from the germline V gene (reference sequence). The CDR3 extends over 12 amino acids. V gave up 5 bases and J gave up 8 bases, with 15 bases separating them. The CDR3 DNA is TGCAGTGCTCCCCCCCTCAAGGAGGGCTACACCTTC. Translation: CSAPPLKEGYTF.

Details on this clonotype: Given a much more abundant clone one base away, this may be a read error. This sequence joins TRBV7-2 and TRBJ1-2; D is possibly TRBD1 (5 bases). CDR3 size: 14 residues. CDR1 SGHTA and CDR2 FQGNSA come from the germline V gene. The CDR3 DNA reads TGTGCCGGCAGCTTAGAGGAGGGGAACTATGGCTACACCTTC. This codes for CAGSLEEGNYGYTF.

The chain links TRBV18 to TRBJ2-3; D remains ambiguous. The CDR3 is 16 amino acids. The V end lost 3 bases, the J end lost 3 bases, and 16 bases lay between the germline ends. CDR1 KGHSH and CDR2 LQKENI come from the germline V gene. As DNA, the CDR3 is TGTGCCAGCTCACCGCCGTCCCTCCTTAGGACAGATACGCAGTATTTT. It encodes CASSPPSLLRTDTQYF. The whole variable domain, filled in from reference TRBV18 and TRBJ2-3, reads NAGVMQNPRHLVRRRGQEARLRCSPMKGHSHVYWYRQLPEEGLKFMVYLQKENIIDESGMPKERFSAEFPKEGPSILRIQQVVRGDSAAYFCASSPPSLLRTDTQYFGPGTRLTVL.

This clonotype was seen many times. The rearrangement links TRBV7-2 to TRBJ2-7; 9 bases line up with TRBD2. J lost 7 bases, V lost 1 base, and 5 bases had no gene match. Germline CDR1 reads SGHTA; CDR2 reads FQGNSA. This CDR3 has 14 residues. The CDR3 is CASSLDMAGGEQYF. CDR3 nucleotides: TGTGCCAGCAGCTTAGACATGGCGGGGGGGGAGCAGTACTTC.

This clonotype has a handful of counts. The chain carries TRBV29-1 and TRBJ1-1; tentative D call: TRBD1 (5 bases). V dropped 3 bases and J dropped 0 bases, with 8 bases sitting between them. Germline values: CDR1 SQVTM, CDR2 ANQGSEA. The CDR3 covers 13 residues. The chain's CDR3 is CSVERGLNTEAFF. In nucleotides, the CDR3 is TGCAGCGTTGAGCGGGGGTTGAACACTGAAGCTTTCTTT.

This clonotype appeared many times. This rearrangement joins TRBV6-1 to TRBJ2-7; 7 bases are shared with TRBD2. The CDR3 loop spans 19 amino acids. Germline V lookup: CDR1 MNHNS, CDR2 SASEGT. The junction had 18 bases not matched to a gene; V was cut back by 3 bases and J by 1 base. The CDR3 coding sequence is TGTGCCAGCAGTGACAAGGGACTACGCCTTATATCCTGGTCCTACGAGCAGTACTTC. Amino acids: CASSDKGLRLISWSYEQYF.

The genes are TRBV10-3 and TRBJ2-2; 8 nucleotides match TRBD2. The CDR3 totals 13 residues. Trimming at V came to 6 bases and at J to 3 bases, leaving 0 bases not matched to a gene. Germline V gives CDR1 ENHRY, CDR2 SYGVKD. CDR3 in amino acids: CAIRLADTGELFF. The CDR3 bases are TGTGCCATCAGACTAGCGGACACCGGGGAGCTGTTTTTT.

This CDR3 reads CARGKGQGRDTQYF. The CDR3 DNA follows: TGTGCCAGGGGAAAGGGACAGGGGAGGGATACGCAGTATTTT. The gene calls are TRBV2 and TRBJ2-3; TRBD1 aligns across 10 bases. This CDR3 is 14 amino acids long. The germline gives CDR1 SNHLY, CDR2 FYNNEI. J was trimmed by 6 bases and V by 9 bases; bases with no gene match: 9.